This T cell receptor (beta chain) was captured in a study of cytomegalovirus exposure and HLA in healthy donors (TCRdb year 2017). Notes on the research overall: An earlier analysis of 587 of the donors reported 276 Gb of sequence data and around 120 million unique TCR beta sequences obtained from around 180 million T cells. The study profiled the T cell repertoires of more than 500 subjects by immunosequencing and related them to cytomegalovirus serostatus. The study aimed to test whether cataloging public T cell receptors could reveal signatures of past pathogen exposure. Donor age, sex, ethnicity and CMV serostatus were compiled alongside the repertoire data. On average, approximately 250,000 unique TCR beta nucleotide sequences were sequenced per donor among fewer than 500 genotyped donors of the cohort, with approximately 18% of those sequences being non-productive. In a later genetic analysis, genome-wide SNP genotypes for 398 of the 666 donors were used, and that subset was treated as a discovery cohort. Rather than drawing on any new phenotypic data, the later analysis identified candidate immune exposures from TCR beta sequences and the way those sequences occurred across donors. To decide whether each TCR beta V gene segment behaved as functional or pseudogenic, an earlier analysis of 587 of the donors relied on high-throughput TCR beta sequencing. An early release covering approximately 600 HLA-typed donors comprised 250 to 350 gigabases of sequencing data and around 86 million unique TCR sequences. A separate validation cohort of about 110 different subjects was used in addition to the approximately 700-subject first cohort. HLA typing included class I and class II loci at four-digit resolution. Of the roughly 420 genotyped donors, roughly 76% were placed in the genetic ancestry cluster associated with self-reported Caucasian donors. Typing coverage differed by locus: A, B, C, DRB1 and DQB1 were typed in roughly 620-630 donors, DQA1 in 500 to 550, DPA1 in 600 to 610, and DPB1 in just under 490. Because of strong linkage in the cohort, roughly five DR-DQ haplotypes were treated as single units for association and clustering. In a later analysis, previously published TCR beta repertoires from 666 donors were re-analyzed and high-resolution HLA genotyping was added so that TCR occurrence patterns could be studied. All discovery cohort repertoires had been generated on a single sequencing platform. The study combined high-throughput TCR immunosequencing, statistical association of individual TCRs with disease status, and machine learning to predict cytomegalovirus infection status. On the study overall, not on this receptor specifically: A later analysis reported that several top co-occurrence clusters appeared linked to parvovirus B19, influenza, CMV and Epstein-Barr virus. Specific HLA alleles were associated with over 15,000 TCR beta sequences at a false discovery rate of 0.05 in a later analysis. Most TCR sequences were seen in very few donors, while some public TCRs were found in many individuals. In an earlier analysis of around 500 of the donors, most TCR beta V segments appeared in productive rearrangements about 90% or about 30% of the time, broadly matching IMGT annotations. In a later genetic analysis, a missense DCLRE1C variant was associated with V-gene and J-gene trimming of TCR beta chains, and the association was replicated in an independent cohort. In a later analysis, the rate of TCR association differed among HLA loci, with DRB1 alleles having the most associated TCRs and HLA-C alleles having the fewest. HLA typing was unavailable for some donors at each locus, so association tests used only the typed subset. The classifier was reported to diagnose cytomegalovirus status with high specificity and sensitivity in both the original and validation cohorts. The presence/absence analyses assumed that sequencing depth was roughly uniform across donors, and that assumption may not be true. For the cohort, immune exposure information was limited to CMV serostatus. A later analysis found that most CMV-associated TCR beta chains appeared HLA-restricted, with HLA associations seemingly driven largely by CMV exposure. A further reported finding was that TCR beta sequences accurately predicted the HLA-A and HLA-B alleles for most subjects in the first cohort. Three of the identified cytomegalovirus-associated TCR beta chains were confirmed in vitro to be specific for cytomegalovirus antigens. Only TCR beta chains were sequenced in this cohort, and the absence of alpha or paired-chain data limited detectable features. The study gave a list of 150 to 200 TCR beta chains associated with cytomegalovirus. Correlated functional status among segregating V segments might reflect linkage disequilibrium, but an unknown experimental factor could not be ruled out. The authors suggested that the approach could potentially be extended to other disease states and immunological phenotypes. The sequencing pipeline was judged likely to have produced a cluster of highly shared sequence variants as a technical artifact. Assigning TCR associations to individual alleles was difficult when HLA alleles, especially DR and DQ, strongly co-occurred. Because counts were too low, around 18 rarely observed V segments, including chromosome 9 orphons, were left out of the earlier analysis of about 620 of the donors. Compared with the roughly 710-donor mean, donors in an Asian-associated ancestry cluster had fewer N-insertions in productive TCRs, according to a later genetic analysis. Some IMGT-functional V segments, including TRBV6-2 and TRBV6-3, could not be told apart with the 87-base-pair reads, so those segments were excluded. In a later analysis, HLA-associated TCR beta chains were found to be more clonally expanded and to have lower generation probabilities than equally common non-associated chains.

About this clone: Which antigen it targets is not known. It has no much larger one-base neighbor in the sample; base qualities were not kept.

The cohort consisted of 670 or so healthy bone marrow donors. At the time of sampling, all cohort members were nominally healthy, though unrecorded immune exposures were likely present. The donor was CMV seropositive and belonged to the group of 250 to 300 seropositive cohort members. A peripheral blood sample was collected from each donor, and TCR beta sequencing was performed on peripheral blood mononuclear cells. The Qiagen DNeasy Blood Extraction Kit was used to extract genomic DNA from the blood cell samples. Receptor libraries were prepared by the immunoSEQ multiplex PCR assay. A mixture of 60 forward primers for TCR Vbeta segments and 13 reverse primers for TCR Jbeta segments was used in the multiplex PCR. A multiplex PCR assay on genomic DNA amplified the CDR3 region of rearranged TCR beta genes. Amplified TCR beta libraries were sequenced as 87-base-pair reads on the Illumina HiSeq System. The paper's data handling went like this. A later analysis tallied around 80 million unique TCR beta chains across the 666 repertoires, and 10 million to 11 million of those chains were shared by two or more donors. To remove PCR and sequencing errors, raw reads were error-corrected and collapsed into unique sequences using a nearest-neighbor algorithm that merged closely related sequences. Alignment of CDR3 sequences to IMGT reference sequences was used to assign V, D and J gene segments. For a sequence to be retained, at least a six-nucleotide match to both a V gene segment and a J gene segment was required. Rearrangements were called productive when the CDR3 lacked stop codons and stayed in frame with V and J; all others were non-productive. Following IMGT convention, CDR3 was defined as the stretch from the second conserved V-encoded cysteine up to the conserved J-encoded phenylalanine. The earlier analysis of around 640 of the donors excluded sequences that lacked an unambiguous match to a single V gene segment. An earlier analysis of a few hundred of the donors called V segments functional above 56.7% productive rearrangements and segregating when the between-donor standard deviation exceeded 5%. A statistical classification framework was developed to diagnose cytomegalovirus status using the catalog of TCR beta chain sequences. A later analysis assigned V and J genes by comparing TCR nucleotide sequences with IMGT/GENE-DB human TR gene sequences. A later analysis assigned CDR3 sequences and most-parsimonious VDJ recombination scenarios with the TCRdist pipeline. A later analysis defined each TCR beta chain by its CDR3 amino acid sequence plus V-gene family, and excluded reads lacking a unique V-gene family. To address suspected cross-contamination and a sequencing artifact, a later analysis removed roughly 580 highly shared, low-generation-probability nucleotide sequences. For each public chain, a later analysis derived a clonal expansion index from normalized ranks of inferred template counts within each repertoire. In a later analysis, generation probabilities were computed using a VDJ recombination model fitted to out-of-frame rearrangements, and the results were checked against IGoR. Hypergeometric tests were used in a later analysis to score TCR-TCR, TCR-HLA and TCR-CMV co-occurrence, with a repertoire-size bias correction applied to the TCR pairs. In a later analysis, false discovery rates were estimated by permuting HLA or CMV assignments 20 times. A later analysis grouped co-occurring TCRs with DBSCAN, adding TCRdist sequence similarity when clustering within HLA-allele-positive subsets. Repertoires with fewer than 30,000 or more than 120,000 public chains were left out of co-occurrence clustering, as were several repertoires with anomalous nucleotide sharing. In TCRdb, the immuneACCESS table is reduced to in-frame sequences with V and J assigned. These tables do not hold every clone; where another copy was compared, an unresolved V gene accounts for under half, and the others remain unexplained. D and trimming were read from the DNA, whereas the V and J calls and clone size are those reported in that table. The sample table contains 100,000 to 150,000 clones; only one count was recorded for 74% of them. Jointly, the top ten make up 11% of the sample.

For this chain, trimming is 0 bases at the V end and 2 bases at the J end, and the number of junction bases without a gene match is 3. Looking up the germline V gene yields CDR1 ENHRY and CDR2 SYGVKD. From the cysteine up to the phenylalanine, the CDR3 has a length of 15 residues. Only CDR3 DNA remains: 45 bases, in frame from the first base. The origin of this receptor is a woman aged 50 to 60 in good health and CMV-seropositive. The sequenced sample was PBMCs. The chain is encoded by TRBV10-3 joined to TRBJ1-2, with 7 junctional bases fitting TRBD1. The bases are TGTGCCATCAGTGAGTCGACAGGGATAAACTATGGCTACACCTTC. The encoded protein is CAISESTGINYGYTF.